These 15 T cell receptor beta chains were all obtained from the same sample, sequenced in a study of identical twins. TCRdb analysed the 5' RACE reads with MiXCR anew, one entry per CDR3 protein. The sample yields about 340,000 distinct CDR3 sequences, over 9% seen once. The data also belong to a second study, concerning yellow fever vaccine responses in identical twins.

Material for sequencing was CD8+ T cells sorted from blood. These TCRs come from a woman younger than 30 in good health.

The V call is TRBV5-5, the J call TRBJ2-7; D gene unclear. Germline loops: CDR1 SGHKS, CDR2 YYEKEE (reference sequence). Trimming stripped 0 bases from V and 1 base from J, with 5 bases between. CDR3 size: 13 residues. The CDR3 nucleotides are TGTGCCAGCAGCTTGGGTAGATCCTACGAGCAGTACGTC. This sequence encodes CASSLGRSYEQYV.

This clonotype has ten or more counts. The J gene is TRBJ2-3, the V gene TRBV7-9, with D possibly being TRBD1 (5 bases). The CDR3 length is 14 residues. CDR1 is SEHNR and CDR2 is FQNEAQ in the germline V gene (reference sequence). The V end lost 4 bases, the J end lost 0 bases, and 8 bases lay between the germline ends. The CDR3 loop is CASSSDKSTDTQYF. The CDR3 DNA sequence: TGTGCCAGCAGCTCGGACAAGAGCACAGATACGCAGTATTTT.

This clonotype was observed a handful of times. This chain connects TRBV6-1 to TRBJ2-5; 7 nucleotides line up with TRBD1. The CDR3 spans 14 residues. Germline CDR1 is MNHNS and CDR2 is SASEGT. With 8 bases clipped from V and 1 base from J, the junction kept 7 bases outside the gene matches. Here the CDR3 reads CASSPAGGQETQYF. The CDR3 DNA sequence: TGTGCCAGCTCACCTGCAGGGGGCCAAGAGACCCAGTACTTC.

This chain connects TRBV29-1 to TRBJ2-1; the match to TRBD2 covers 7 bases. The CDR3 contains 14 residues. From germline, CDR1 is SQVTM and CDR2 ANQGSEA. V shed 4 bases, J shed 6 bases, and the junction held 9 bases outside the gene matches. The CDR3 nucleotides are TGCAGCGTTGGCTTAGGGACTAACCTCAATGAGCAGTTCTTC. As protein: CSVGLGTNLNEQFF.

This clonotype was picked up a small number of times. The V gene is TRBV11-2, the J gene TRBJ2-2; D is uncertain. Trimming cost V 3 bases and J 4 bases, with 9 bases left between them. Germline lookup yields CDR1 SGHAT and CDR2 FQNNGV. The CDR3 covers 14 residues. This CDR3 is CASSFVVRTGELFF. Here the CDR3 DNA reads TGTGCCAGCAGCTTCGTGGTGCGCACCGGGGAGCTGTTTTTT.

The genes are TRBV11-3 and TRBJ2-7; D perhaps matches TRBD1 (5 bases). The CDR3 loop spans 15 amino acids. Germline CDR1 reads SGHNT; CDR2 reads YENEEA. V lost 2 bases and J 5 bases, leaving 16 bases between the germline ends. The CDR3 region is CASSLRPGKWDEQYF. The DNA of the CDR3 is TGTGCCAGCAGCTTAAGGCCAGGGAAGTGGGACGAGCAGTACTTC.

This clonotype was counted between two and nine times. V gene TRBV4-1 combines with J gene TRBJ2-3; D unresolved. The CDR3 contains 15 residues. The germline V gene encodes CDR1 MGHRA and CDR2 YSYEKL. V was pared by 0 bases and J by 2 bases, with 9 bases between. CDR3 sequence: CASSQEQKSTDTQYF. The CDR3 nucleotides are TGCGCCAGCAGCCAAGAACAAAAGTCCACAGATACGCAGTATTTT.

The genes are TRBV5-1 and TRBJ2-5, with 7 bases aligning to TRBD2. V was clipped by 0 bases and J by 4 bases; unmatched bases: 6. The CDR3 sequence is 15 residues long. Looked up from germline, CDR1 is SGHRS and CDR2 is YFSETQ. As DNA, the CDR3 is TGCGCCAGCAGCTTGGTTGGACTAGTAAGAGAGACCCAGTACTTC. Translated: CASSLVGLVRETQYF.

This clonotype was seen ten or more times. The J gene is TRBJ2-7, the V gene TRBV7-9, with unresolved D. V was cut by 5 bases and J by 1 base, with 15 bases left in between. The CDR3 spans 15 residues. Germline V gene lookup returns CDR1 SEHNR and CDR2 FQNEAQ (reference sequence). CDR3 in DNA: TGTGCCAGCAGCCCCCCAGGTTGGGGTTCCTACGAGCAGTACTTC. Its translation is CASSPPGWGSYEQYF.

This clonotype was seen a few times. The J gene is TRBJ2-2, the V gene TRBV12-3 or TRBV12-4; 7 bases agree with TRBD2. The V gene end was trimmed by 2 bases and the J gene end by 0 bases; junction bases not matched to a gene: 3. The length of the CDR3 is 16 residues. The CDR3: CASSLPSGANTGELFF. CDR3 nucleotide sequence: TGTGCCAGCAGTTTACCCAGCGGGGCGAACACCGGGGAGCTGTTTTTT.

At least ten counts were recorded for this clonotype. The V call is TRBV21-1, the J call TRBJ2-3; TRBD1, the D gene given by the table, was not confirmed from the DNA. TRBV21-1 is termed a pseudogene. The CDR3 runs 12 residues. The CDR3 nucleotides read TGTGCCATCAGCCAGGGGCTAACAACGCAGTATTTT. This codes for CAISQGLTTQYF.

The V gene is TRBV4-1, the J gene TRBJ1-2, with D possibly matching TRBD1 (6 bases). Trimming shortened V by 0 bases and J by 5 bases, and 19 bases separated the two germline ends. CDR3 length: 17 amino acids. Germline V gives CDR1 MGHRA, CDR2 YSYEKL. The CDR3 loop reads CASSQENIPDSRYGYTF. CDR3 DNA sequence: TGCGCCAGCAGCCAAGAAAACATACCGGACAGTCGATATGGCTACACCTTC.

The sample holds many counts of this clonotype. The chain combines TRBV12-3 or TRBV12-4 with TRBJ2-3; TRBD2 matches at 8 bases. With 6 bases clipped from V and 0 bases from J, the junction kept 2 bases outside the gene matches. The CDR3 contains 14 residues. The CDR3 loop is CASRQRGSTDTQYF. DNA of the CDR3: TGTGCCAGCAGACAGCGGGGGAGCACAGATACGCAGTATTTT.

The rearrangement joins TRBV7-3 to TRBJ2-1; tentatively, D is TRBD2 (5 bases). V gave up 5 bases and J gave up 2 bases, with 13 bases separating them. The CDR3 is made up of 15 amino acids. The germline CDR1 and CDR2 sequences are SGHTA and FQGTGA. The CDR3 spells CASSPGGSPYNEQFF. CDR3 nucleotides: TGTGCCAGCAGCCCAGGAGGAAGCCCCTACAATGAGCAGTTCTTC.

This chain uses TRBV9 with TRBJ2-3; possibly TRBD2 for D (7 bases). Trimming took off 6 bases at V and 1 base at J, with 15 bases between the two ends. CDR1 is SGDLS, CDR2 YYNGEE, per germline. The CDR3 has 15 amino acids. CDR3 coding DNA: TGTGCCAGCAACTCCAAAGGGGGGGGCACAGATACGCAGTATTTT. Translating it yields CASNSKGGGTDTQYF.